This paragraph covers one TCR beta chain sequence. Data came from immunoSEQ multiplex PCR; TCRdb stores just in-frame clones and leaves some out. The sample has around 50,000 clones; more than 85% are singletons. The CDR3 has 12 amino acids. In germline, CDR1 is SQVTM, CDR2 ANQGSEA. V shed 7 bases, J shed 5 bases, and the junction held 6 bases outside the gene matches. The TCR was taken from a man aged 35 to 55 with rheumatoid arthritis. Sample: PBMCs. The rearrangement joins TRBV29-1 to TRBJ2-7; 9 bases fit TRBD1. The CDR3 region is CSGGTGMDEQYF. CDR3 in DNA: TGCAGCGGTGGGACAGGGATGGACGAGCAGTACTTC.